This T cell receptor (beta chain) derives from a study of beta chain features in type 1 diabetes. Note on this clone: Antigen specificity is unknown.

Naive, central memory, regulatory and stem cell-like memory cells within the CD4+ compartment were sorted using CD45RO/CCR7/CD25/CD127/CD95/CD27. Purity exceeding 98% was reached by all sorted populations. Study outcomes and limitations: More deletions and fewer insertions at VDJ junctions were found in patients with type 1 diabetes. In all four CD4+ subsets, TCRB CDR3 length was significantly, moderately reduced in type 1 diabetes.

Expressed TCRB transcripts got sequenced, as all isolated RNA was reverse transcribed. Only in-frame clones appear in the TCRdb table, and some are missing; sequencing was by immunoSEQ multiplex PCR. The sample consists of over 20,000 clones, about 45% of them appearing once. The CDR3 length is 13 residues. Germline values: CDR1 SGHRS, CDR2 YFSETQ. Between the trimmed V and J ends, which lost 6 bases and 4 bases, there was a span of 13 bases. This sequence was found in a man younger than 40 with type 1 diabetes. The source material was stem cell memory CD4+ T cells from blood. The chain recombines TRBV5-1 with TRBJ2-5; D unresolved. Here the CDR3 DNA reads TGCGCCAGCACCTCGACAAACGGAGAGACCCAGTACTTC. Amino acid sequence: CASTSTNGETQYF.